A single sample is the source of the 30 T cell receptor beta chains below, sequenced in a study of cytomegalovirus exposure and HLA in healthy donors. Researchers ran the PCR with 60 Vbeta and 13 Jbeta primers. The data were produced by immunoSEQ multiplex PCR, yet TCRdb's version contains in-frame clones alone and is incomplete. The sample lists about 110,000 clones; 74% were seen once. The sample taken for sequencing was PBMCs. The receptors were gathered from a man aged 50 or older in good health and CMV-seropositive.

A few counts support this clone. The CDR3 DNA sequence: TGCGCCAGCAGCTCGGGAACCGCCAACGTCTACGAGCAGTACTTC. Translated: CASSSGTANVYEQYF. V usage is TRBV5-1 and J usage is TRBJ2-7; perhaps TRBD2 as D (5 bases). The CDR3 has 15 residues. The V end lost 3 bases, the J end lost 3 bases, and 16 bases lay between the germline ends. Germline V CDR1 and CDR2: SGHRS, YFSETQ. The full variable domain, with the rest looked up from reference TRBV5-1 and TRBJ2-7, is KAGVTQTPRYLIKTRGQQVTLSCSPISGHRSVSWYQQTPGQGLQFLFEYFSETQRNKGNFPGRFSGRQFSNSRSEMNVSTLELGDSALYLCASSSGTANVYEQYFGPGTRLTVT.

The V gene is TRBV11-2, the J gene TRBJ1-2; 8 bases fit TRBD1. V dropped 5 bases and J dropped 6; count of bases not matched to a gene: 14. The CDR3 covers 16 residues. The V gene's germline CDR1 is SGHAT and CDR2 FQNNGV. The DNA for the CDR3 is TGTGCCAGCAGCGCCGCAGGGGGCAATTTGAGAAATGGCTACACCTTC. As protein: CASSAAGGNLRNGYTF.

DNA of the CDR3: TGCGCCAGCAGCCCCCAGACAGAGACGATCGAACAGCAGTACTTC. Protein sequence: CASSPQTETIEQQYF. This rearrangement joins TRBV5-1 to TRBJ2-7; D is possibly TRBD1 (5 bases). CDR3 length: 15 amino acids. V was clipped by 4 bases and J by 8 bases, with 22 bases between them. Germline CDR1 SGHRS, CDR2 YFSETQ.

Details on this clone: No conserved phenylalanine or tryptophan ends this CDR3, so it is likely a read error. Because the CDR3's place on the DNA is in doubt, the DNA is left out and the CDR3 is given as listed by TCRdb. This sequence joins TRBV21-1 and TRBJ2-7; TRBD2, the D gene given by the table, was not confirmed from the DNA. TRBV21-1 is assigned pseudogene status. Including both end residues, the CDR3 is 10 amino acids long. The CDR3: CASAHAPPPR.

This rearrangement joins TRBV19 to TRBJ1-3; the D is unclear. CDR3 size: 14 residues. V was cut by 7 bases and J by 4 bases, with 14 bases left in between. Per germline, CDR1 LNHDA and CDR2 SQIVND (reference sequence). In DNA form, the CDR3 reads TGTGCCAGTAAAAATGAGCGTGCCGGAAACACCATATATTTT. Its protein is CASKNERAGNTIYF. Complete variable domain (other parts from reference TRBV19 and TRBJ1-3): DGGITQSPKYLFRKEGQNVTLSCEQNLNHDAMYWYRQDPGQGLRLIYYSQIVNDFQKGDIAEGYSVSREKKESFPLTVTSAQKNPTAFYLCASKNERAGNTIYFGEGSWLTVV.

This chain uses TRBV5-6 with TRBJ2-3, with a possible D match to TRBD2 (5 bases). This CDR3 comprises 14 residues. Germline CDR1 and CDR2: SGHDT and YYEEEE. V was pared by 5 bases and J by 7 bases, with 17 bases between. CDR3 sequence reads: CASSFGSPGNTQYF. As DNA, the CDR3 is TGTGCCAGCAGTTTTGGATCCCCCGGGAATACGCAGTATTTT.

The table lists this clone with a few counts. The chain couples TRBV28 to TRBJ1-4; TRBD1 is a possible D gene (5 bases). Germline V CDR1 and CDR2: MDHEN, SYDVKM. The V and J ends lost 2 bases and 6 bases respectively, with 13 bases between them. The CDR3 runs 15 residues. The CDR3 bases are TGTGCCAGCAGTTTACCGGGGGTGAAGGATGAAAAACTGTTTTTT. This translates into CASSLPGVKDEKLFF. The whole variable domain, filled in from reference TRBV28 and TRBJ1-4, reads DVKVTQSSRYLVKRTGEKVFLECVQDMDHENMFWYRQDPGLGLRLIYFSYDVKMKEKGDIPEGYSVSREKKERFSLILESASTNQTSMYLCASSLPGVKDEKLFFGSGTQLSVL.

The chain couples TRBV9 to TRBJ2-7, with D possibly TRBD2 on 7 matching bases. Trimming left V 0 bases short and J 5 bases short, with 15 bases between. This CDR3 is built from 15 residues. CDR1 and CDR2 (germline): SGDLS, YYNGEE. CDR3 sequence: CASSVEGGGLDEQYF. DNA of the CDR3: TGTGCCAGCAGCGTAGAGGGGGGGGGATTGGACGAGCAGTACTTC.

The chain combines TRBV7-6 with TRBJ1-1; D call uncertain. This CDR3 has 13 residues. V shed 1 base and J shed 4 bases, with 7 bases lying between them. Germline V gene sequence: CDR1 SGHVS, CDR2 FNYEAQ. The CDR3 DNA sequence: TGTGCCAGCAGCTTAGGCGGGATCACTGAAGCTTTCTTT. It encodes CASSLGGITEAFF.

The chain joins TRBV5-6 to TRBJ2-1; a weak D match, TRBD2 (6 bases). The CDR3 runs to 13 residues. The germline gives CDR1 SGHDT, CDR2 YYEEEE. V was clipped by 4 bases and J by 8 bases, with 13 bases between them. CDR3 amino acids: CASSLGGTDEQFF. Written as DNA, the CDR3 is TGTGCCAGCAGCCTCGGAGGGACGGATGAGCAGTTCTTC.

This sequence joins TRBV27 and TRBJ2-7; 8 bases agree with TRBD1. This CDR3 contains 15 residues. With 3 bases clipped from V and 0 bases from J, the junction kept 4 bases outside the gene matches. The germline CDR1 and CDR2 sequences are MNHEY and SMNVEV (reference sequence). CDR3: CASSFTGGISYEQYF. CDR3 nucleotide sequence: TGTGCCAGCAGTTTCACAGGGGGGATCTCCTACGAGCAGTACTTC.

The chain has TRBV29-1 and TRBJ1-1, with 8 positions matching TRBD1. The CDR3 totals 11 residues. Germline CDR1 and CDR2: SQVTM and ANQGSEA. Germline trimming cut 7 bases from V and 4 bases from J; bases unmatched to any gene: 2. CDR3 amino acids: CSGQGITEAFF. In DNA form, the CDR3 reads TGCAGCGGACAGGGGATCACTGAAGCTTTCTTT.

The V call is TRBV7-8, the J call TRBJ1-3; D is unresolved. The V and J ends lost 1 base and 0 bases respectively, with 13 bases between them. The CDR3 extends over 17 amino acids. Germline CDR1 SGHVS, CDR2 FQNEAQ. The CDR3 sequence is CASSLGKKRLSGNTIYF. Written as DNA, the CDR3 is TGTGCCAGCAGCTTAGGCAAGAAGCGGCTCTCTGGAAACACCATATATTTT.

The chain carries TRBV10-3 and TRBJ2-7, with D possibly being TRBD2 (6 bases). The CDR3 runs 12 residues. Per the germline V gene, CDR1 is ENHRY and CDR2 is SYGVKD. The V and J ends lost 8 bases and 5 bases respectively, with 13 bases between them. CDR3 nucleotide sequence: TGTGCCATCGGGAGGCGAGCGGACGAGCAGTACTTC. As protein: CAIGRRADEQYF.

V is TRBV27 and J is TRBJ2-5; maybe TRBD2 (7 bases). Germline CDR1 and CDR2: MNHEY and SMNVEV (reference sequence). The CDR3 is 15 residues long. With 10 bases removed from V and 4 bases from J, the gap between germline ends came to 22 bases. The CDR3 nucleotides are TGTGCCACCGCCACTGCCCGGGGGGCGGGAGAGACCCAGTACTTC. Residues: CATATARGAGETQYF.

In its sample, this clone was seen a few times. J is TRBJ1-1 and V is TRBV7-8; no definite D call. V shed 1 base and J shed 0 bases, with 9 bases lying between them. This CDR3 has 15 residues. Germline CDR1 is SGHVS and CDR2 is FQNEAQ. In DNA, the CDR3 is TGTGCCAGCAGCTTAGTTTGGTACATGAACACTGAAGCTTTCTTT. Protein: CASSLVWYMNTEAFF.

The chain couples TRBV12-5 to TRBJ1-2; the D gene is possibly TRBD1 (5 bases). The germline CDR1 and CDR2 sequences are LGHNT and FRNRAP. V lost 0 bases and J lost 4, with 15 bases in between. This CDR3 has 16 amino acids. In DNA, the CDR3 is TGTGCTAGTGGTTTGGTTCCCCTAGACAGTATCTATGGCTACACCTTC. Protein product: CASGLVPLDSIYGYTF. Complete variable domain (other parts from reference TRBV12-5 and TRBJ1-2): DARVTQTPRHKVTEMGQEVTMRCQPILGHNTVFWYRQTMMQGLELLAYFRNRAPLDDSGMPKDRFSAEMPDATLATLKIQPSEPRDSAVYFCASGLVPLDSIYGYTFGSGTRLTVV.

The chain is built from TRBV9 and TRBJ1-1; D is possibly TRBD1 (6 bases). The CDR3 covers 14 residues. The germline CDR1 and CDR2 sequences are SGDLS and YYNGEE. V lost 3 bases to trimming and J lost 5 bases, with 14 bases between them. The CDR3 reads CASSGTGLGTEAFF. The CDR3 DNA is TGTGCCAGCAGCGGTACAGGGCTGGGGACTGAAGCTTTCTTT.

The sample holds one count of this clone. The V gene is TRBV5-4, the J gene TRBJ2-1; 12 nucleotides agree with TRBD2. The V gene's germline CDR1 is SGHNT and CDR2 YYREEE (reference sequence). The CDR3 has 15 residues. Trimming at V came to 4 bases and at J to 6 bases, leaving 5 bases not matched to a gene. The CDR3 DNA reads TGTGCCAGCAGCCGGACTAGCGGGACGACCAATGAGCAGTTCTTC. This gives the protein CASSRTSGTTNEQFF.

The CDR3 DNA follows: TGTGCCAGCAGCTTGGTGGTTTTGGCCACTGAAGCTTTCTTT. It codes for CASSLVVLATEAFF. This chain connects TRBV5-5 to TRBJ1-1; D is undetermined. V lost 0 bases and J lost 4, with 10 bases in between. Germline lookup yields CDR1 SGHKS and CDR2 YYEKEE (reference sequence). This CDR3 comprises 14 residues.

This sequence joins TRBV30 and TRBJ1-2; 10 nucleotides match TRBD1. Germline V gene data show CDR1 as GTSNPN and CDR2 as SVGIG (reference sequence). The J segment lost 2 bases and the V segment lost 5 bases, leaving 5 bases of the junction unmatched. This CDR3 region has 14 residues. This chain's CDR3 is CAWGATGGNYGYTF. DNA for the CDR3: TGTGCCTGGGGAGCGACAGGGGGCAACTATGGCTACACCTTC.

The chain recombines TRBV30 with TRBJ2-3; the match to TRBD1 covers 9 bases. V was pared by 0 bases and J by 6 bases, with 16 bases of the junction left unmatched. This CDR3 contains 18 residues. Germline CDR1 reads GTSNPN; CDR2 reads SVGIG (reference sequence). CDR3 region: CAWSVAVRGTGRMDTQYF. CDR3 DNA: TGTGCCTGGAGTGTAGCGGTGCGGGGGACAGGGAGAATGGATACGCAGTATTTT.

The gene calls are TRBV6-1 and TRBJ2-7; the D gene is possibly TRBD2 (6 bases). CDR3 length equals 15 residues. Germline loops: CDR1 MNHNS, CDR2 SASEGT. V dropped 4 bases and J dropped 3 bases, with 16 bases sitting between them. CDR3 DNA: TGTGCCAGCAGTGCTACCGGGACTGGGAACTACGAGCAGTACTTC. This codes for CASSATGTGNYEQYF.

The rearrangement links TRBV5-1 to TRBJ1-6, with a weak D call TRBD1 (6 bases). Trimming pared 0 bases from V and 0 bases from J, leaving 10 bases between. The CDR3 has 17 residues. Germline V gene data show CDR1 as SGHRS and CDR2 as YFSETQ. CDR3 protein: CASSLGQGSSYNSPLHF. The CDR3 DNA reads as TGCGCCAGCAGCTTGGGGCAGGGGAGCTCCTATAATTCACCCCTCCACTTT.

The sample holds a few counts of this clone. The rearrangement uses TRBV27 and TRBJ2-7; TRBD1 agrees at 9 bases. J gave up 2 bases and V 7 bases, and 12 bases lay outside the gene matches. The CDR3 is 16 residues long. From germline, CDR1 is MNHEY and CDR2 SMNVEV (reference sequence). The CDR3: CASTPLKGTGTYEQYF. For the CDR3, the DNA is TGTGCCAGCACCCCCTTAAAAGGGACAGGGACCTACGAGCAGTACTTC.

The chain links TRBV9 to TRBJ2-3; 8 bases map to TRBD2. Germline CDR1 is SGDLS and CDR2 is YYNGEE. The ends lost 6 bases at V and 0 bases at J; junction bases unmatched: 6. The CDR3 has 15 residues. In DNA, the CDR3 is TGTGCCAGCACCCCACGGGGGGGTAGCACAGATACGCAGTATTTT. As protein: CASTPRGGSTDTQYF.

This chain connects TRBV18 to TRBJ2-3; D is possibly TRBD2 (6 bases). The CDR3 covers 14 residues. Trimming removed 3 bases from V and 1 base from J, with 8 bases in between. CDR1 KGHSH and CDR2 LQKENI come from the germline V gene. This CDR3 is CASSPQRGTDTQYF. DNA of the CDR3: TGTGCCAGCTCACCTCAGCGGGGCACAGATACGCAGTATTTT.

This clone has only one observation. CDR3 loop: CAISPGGASYEQYF. The CDR3 DNA is TGTGCCATCAGTCCAGGGGGCGCGTCCTACGAGCAGTACTTC. The J gene is TRBJ2-7, the V gene TRBV10-3, with TRBD1 identical over 8 bases. Germline CDR1 and CDR2: ENHRY and SYGVKD. Germline trimming cut 5 bases from V and 1 base from J; bases unmatched to any gene: 4. The CDR3 extends over 14 amino acids.

This clone has a handful of counts. The chain links TRBV6-5 to TRBJ1-3; the D is unclear. This CDR3 spans 13 amino acids. The V and J ends lost 2 bases and 4 bases respectively, with 6 bases between them. Germline lookup yields CDR1 MNHEY and CDR2 SVGAGI. This chain's CDR3 is CASSYTQGNTIYF. The DNA of the CDR3 is TGTGCCAGCAGTTACACACAGGGAAACACCATATATTTT.

The CDR3 region has the DNA TGCGCCAGCAATCAGCGGGAGGGATACAATGAGCAGTTCTTC. This encodes CASNQREGYNEQFF. The V gene is TRBV4-1, the J gene TRBJ2-1; the match to TRBD2 covers 10 bases. There are 14 residues in the CDR3. The germline CDR1 and CDR2 sequences are MGHRA and YSYEKL. The V gene end was trimmed by 7 bases and the J gene end by 4 bases; junction bases not matched to a gene: 4.